The 2 T cell receptor beta chains below were found in one sample sequenced in a study of blood T cell repertoires in COVID-19. Generated by immunoSEQ multiplex PCR, the TCRdb table keeps only in-frame clones and is missing some. Here the sample spans roughly 100,000 clones, about 64% being singletons. Sequenced material: peripheral blood. These receptors all come from a human donor with acute or convalescent COVID-19. The donor label of this sample is uncertain.

The chain combines TRBV7-3 with TRBJ2-3; no clear D gene. The CDR3 runs to 14 residues. Germline values: CDR1 SGHTA, CDR2 FQGTGA. Trimming took off 4 bases at V and 6 bases at J, with 14 bases between the two ends. CDR3 sequence (DNA): TGTGCCAGCAGCTCACCCGCCGCCGGGGATACGCAGTATTTT. As protein: CASSSPAAGDTQYF.

This chain connects TRBV18 to TRBJ1-6, with 8 bases aligning to TRBD1. J was trimmed by 6 bases and V by 5 bases; bases with no gene match: 6. Germline CDR1 reads KGHSH; CDR2 reads LQKENI. The CDR3 is made up of 15 amino acids. The CDR3 nucleotides are TGTGCCAGCTCATTAAGACAGGGGATTAATTCACCCCTCCACTTT. Protein product: CASSLRQGINSPLHF.